One TCR beta chain is described in this entry. No antigen is known for it. At least 6 micrograms of total RNA were extracted per sample. These data originate in a study of blood T cells in healthy people across ages. A second PCR, run for roughly 7 to 12 cycles, used a sample-barcoded 5' primer plus a J-beta primer mix. MiXCR, applied by TCRdb to the 5' RACE reads, yields one record per CDR3 protein. The table records approximately 850,000 distinct CDR3 sequences, around 45% of them present only once. The germline V gene has CDR1 MGHRA and CDR2 YSYEKL. The CDR3 is 14 amino acids. Study-level findings and limits: Older age went with lower TCR beta diversity per million T cells, in a roughly linear way. The study could not conclusively compare naive and antigen-experienced cells, given its unsorted PBMCs.

This TCR derives from a man aged 55 to 70 in good health. Input material: blood. V usage is TRBV4-1 and J usage is TRBJ2-4, with D possibly being TRBD1 (5 bases). The end of the DNA fits TRBJ2-7 better, so the J call may be wrong. CDR3 DNA: TGCGCCAGCAGCCAAGCACCAGGGCGCTACGAGCAGTACTTC. It yields the protein CASSQAPGRYEQYF.